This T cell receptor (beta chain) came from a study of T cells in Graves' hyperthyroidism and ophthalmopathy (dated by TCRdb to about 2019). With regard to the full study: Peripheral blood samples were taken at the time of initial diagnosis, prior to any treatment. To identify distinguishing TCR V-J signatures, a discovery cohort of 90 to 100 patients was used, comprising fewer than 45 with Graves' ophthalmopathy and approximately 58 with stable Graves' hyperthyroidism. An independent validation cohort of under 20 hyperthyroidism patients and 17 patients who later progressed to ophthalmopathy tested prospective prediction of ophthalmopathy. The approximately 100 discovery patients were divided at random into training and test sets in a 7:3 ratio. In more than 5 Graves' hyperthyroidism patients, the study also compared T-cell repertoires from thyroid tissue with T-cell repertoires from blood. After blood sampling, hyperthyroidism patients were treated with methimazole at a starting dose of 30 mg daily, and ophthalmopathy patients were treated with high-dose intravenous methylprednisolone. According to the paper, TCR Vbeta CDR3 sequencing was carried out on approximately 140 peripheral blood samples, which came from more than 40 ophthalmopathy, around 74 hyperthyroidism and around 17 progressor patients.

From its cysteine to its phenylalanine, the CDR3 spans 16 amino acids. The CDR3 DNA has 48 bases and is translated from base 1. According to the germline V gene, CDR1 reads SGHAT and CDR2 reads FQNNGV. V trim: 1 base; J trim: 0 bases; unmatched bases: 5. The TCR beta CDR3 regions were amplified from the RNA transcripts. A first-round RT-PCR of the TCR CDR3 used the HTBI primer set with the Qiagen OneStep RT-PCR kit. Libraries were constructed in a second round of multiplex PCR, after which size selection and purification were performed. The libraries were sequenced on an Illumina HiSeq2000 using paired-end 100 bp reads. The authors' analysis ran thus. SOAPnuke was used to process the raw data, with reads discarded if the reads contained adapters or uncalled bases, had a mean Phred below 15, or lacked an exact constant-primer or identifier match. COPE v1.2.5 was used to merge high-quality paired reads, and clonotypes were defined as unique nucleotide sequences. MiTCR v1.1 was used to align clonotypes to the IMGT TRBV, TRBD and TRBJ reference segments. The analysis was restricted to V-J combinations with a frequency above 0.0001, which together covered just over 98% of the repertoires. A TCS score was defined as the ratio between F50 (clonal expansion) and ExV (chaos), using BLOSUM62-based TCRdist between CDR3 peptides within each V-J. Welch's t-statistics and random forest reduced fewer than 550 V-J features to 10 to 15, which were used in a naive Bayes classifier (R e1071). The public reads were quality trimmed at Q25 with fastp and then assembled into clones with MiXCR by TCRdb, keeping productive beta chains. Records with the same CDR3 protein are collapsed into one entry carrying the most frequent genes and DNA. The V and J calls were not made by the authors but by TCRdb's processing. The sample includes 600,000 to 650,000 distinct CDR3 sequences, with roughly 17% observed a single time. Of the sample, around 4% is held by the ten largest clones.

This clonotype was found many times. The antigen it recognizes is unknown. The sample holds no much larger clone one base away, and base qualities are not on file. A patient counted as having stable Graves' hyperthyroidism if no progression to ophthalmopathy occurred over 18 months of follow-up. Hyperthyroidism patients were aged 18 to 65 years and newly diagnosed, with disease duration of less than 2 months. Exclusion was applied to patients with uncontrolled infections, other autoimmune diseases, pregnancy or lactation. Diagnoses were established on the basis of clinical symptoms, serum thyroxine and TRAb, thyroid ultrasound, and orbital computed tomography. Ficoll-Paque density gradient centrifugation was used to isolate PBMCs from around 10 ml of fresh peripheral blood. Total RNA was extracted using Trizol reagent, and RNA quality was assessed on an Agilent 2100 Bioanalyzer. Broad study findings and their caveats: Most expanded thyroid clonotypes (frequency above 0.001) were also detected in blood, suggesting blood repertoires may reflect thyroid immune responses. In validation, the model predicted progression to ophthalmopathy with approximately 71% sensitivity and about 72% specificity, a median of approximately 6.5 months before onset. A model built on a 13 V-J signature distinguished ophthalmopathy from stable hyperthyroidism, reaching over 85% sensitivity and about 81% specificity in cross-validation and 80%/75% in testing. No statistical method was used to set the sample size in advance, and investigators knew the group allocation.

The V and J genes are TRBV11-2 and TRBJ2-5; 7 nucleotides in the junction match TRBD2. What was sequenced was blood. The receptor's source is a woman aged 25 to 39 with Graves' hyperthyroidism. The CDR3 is CASSLALAAYQETQYF. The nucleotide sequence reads TGTGCCAGCAGCTTAGCTCTAGCGGCCTACCAAGAGACCCAGTACTTC. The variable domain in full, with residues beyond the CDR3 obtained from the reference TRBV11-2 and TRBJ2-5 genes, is EAGVAQSPRYKIIEKRQSVAFWCNPISGHATLYWYQQILGQGPKLLIQFQNNGVVDDSQLPKDRFSAERLKGVDSTLKIQPAKLEDSAVYLCASSLALAAYQETQYFGPGTRLLVL.